These T cell receptor beta chains were read from a single sample in a study of T cells after yellow fever vaccination. TCRdb redid the calling of the 5' RACE reads with MiXCR, one entry per CDR3 protein. This table holds nearly 70,000 distinct CDR3 sequences, more than 6.5% found once. Material: CD8+ T cells sorted from PBMCs, obtained roughly 45 days after the first yellow fever vaccination. Source of these receptors: a man between 18 and 35 years old who received the YFV17D yellow fever vaccine. CDR3s include the opening cysteine and the closing phenylalanine or tryptophan. The D gene is left open where the match is weak. Not all rows give a size; the values are once, few, many and, for expanded clones, a class.

clone_size d_call j_call v_call cdr3_aa cdr3_nt
. TRBD1 TRBJ1-1 TRBV10-2 CASSEGTGEAFF TGCGCCAGCAGTGAGGGGACAGGTGAAGCTTTCTTT
many . TRBJ1-6 TRBV7-9 CASSPPGVGHNSPLHF TGTGCCAGCAGCCCCCCTGGAGTGGGACATAATTCACCCCTCCACTTT
many TRBD2 TRBJ2-5 TRBV4-2 CASSPSPGTSLETQYF TGTGCCAGCAGCCCTTCTCCCGGGACTAGTCTAGAGACCCAGTACTTC
few . TRBJ2-3 TRBV7-7 CASSFSETDTQYF TGTGCTAGCAGCTTTTCCGAAACAGATACGCAGTATTTT
many TRBD2 TRBJ2-1 TRBV9 CASSTGGVPYNEQFF TGTGCCAGCAGCACCGGGGGGGTGCCGTACAATGAGCAGTTCTTC
many . TRBJ2-5 TRBV15 CATSRRGSGETQYF TGTGCCACCAGCAGACGGGGGTCGGGGGAGACCCAGTACTTC
many . TRBJ1-2 TRBV6-5 CASSYGLGVFDGYTF TGTGCCAGCAGTTACGGACTCGGGGTCTTTGATGGCTACACCTTC
. . TRBJ1-1 TRBV9 CASSARGSGTEAFF TGTGCCAGCAGCGCCCGAGGGTCCGGCACTGAAGCTTTCTTT
few . TRBJ1-2 TRBV5-1 CASSPSPRRQDNYGYTF TGCGCCAGCAGCCCGTCACCCCGCAGACAGGATAACTATGGCTACACCTTC
many . TRBJ1-5 TRBV2 CASSKSTVSNQPQHF TGTGCCAGCAGTAAGAGTACGGTTAGCAATCAGCCCCAGCATTTT
many . TRBJ2-5 TRBV7-8 CASSFSRLQGETQYF TGTGCCAGCAGCTTTTCCCGGCTACAGGGCGAGACCCAGTACTTC